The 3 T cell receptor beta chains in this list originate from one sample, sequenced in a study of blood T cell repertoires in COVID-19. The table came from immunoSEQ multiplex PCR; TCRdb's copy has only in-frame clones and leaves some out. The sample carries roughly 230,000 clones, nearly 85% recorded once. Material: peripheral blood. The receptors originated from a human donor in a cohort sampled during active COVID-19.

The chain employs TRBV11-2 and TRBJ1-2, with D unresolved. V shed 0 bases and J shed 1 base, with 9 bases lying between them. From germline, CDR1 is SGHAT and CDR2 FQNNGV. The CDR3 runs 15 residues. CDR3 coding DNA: TGTGCCAGCAGCTTAGATGAAGCGTTTAACTATGGCTACACCTTC. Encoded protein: CASSLDEAFNYGYTF.

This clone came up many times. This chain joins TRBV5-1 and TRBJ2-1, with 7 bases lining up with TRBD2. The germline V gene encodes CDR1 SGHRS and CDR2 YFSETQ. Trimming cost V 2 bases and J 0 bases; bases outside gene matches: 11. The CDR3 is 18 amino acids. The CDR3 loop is CASSFPTGRGSSYNEQFF. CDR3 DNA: TGCGCCAGCAGCTTCCCCACGGGGCGCGGGAGCTCCTACAATGAGCAGTTCTTC.

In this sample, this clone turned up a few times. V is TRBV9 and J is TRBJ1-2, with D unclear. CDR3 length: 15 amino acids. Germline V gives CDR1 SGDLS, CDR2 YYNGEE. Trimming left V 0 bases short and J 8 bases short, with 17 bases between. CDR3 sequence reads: CASSVGTLRFEGYTF. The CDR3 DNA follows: TGTGCCAGCAGCGTAGGGACTCTTCGTTTTGAGGGCTACACCTTC. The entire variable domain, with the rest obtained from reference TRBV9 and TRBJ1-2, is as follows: DSGVTQTPKHLITATGQRVTLRCSPRSGDLSVYWYQQSLDQGLQFLIQYYNGEERAKGNILERFSAQQFPDLHSELNLSSLELGDSALYFCASSVGTLRFEGYTFGSGTRLTVV.